This entry lists 19 T cell receptor beta chains sequenced from one sample in a study of CD8 T cells in ankylosing spondylitis. General study results and limits: Characteristic, it appeared, of ankylosing spondylitis blood was a TCR beta motif of eight highly homologous variants.

Their antigens are not known. TCRdb re-analysed the 5' RACE reads in MiXCR, keeping a single row per CDR3 protein. The sample consists of roughly 370,000 distinct CDR3 sequences, 20% to 25% of them appearing once. Specimen: blood, either unsorted or a sorted T cell fraction (not recorded which). Receptor source: a male donor with ankylosing spondylitis.

The CDR3 sequence: CASSSQVVYNEQFF. As DNA, the CDR3 is TGTGCCAGCAGCTCCCAGGTGGTCTACAATGAGCAGTTCTTC. The rearrangement uses TRBV7-2 and TRBJ2-1, with no clear D. CDR3 size: 14 residues. V dropped 4 bases and J dropped 3 bases, with 10 bases sitting between them. CDR1 and CDR2 (germline): SGHTA, FQGNSA.

This CDR3 is CASSSGAFTGELFF. CDR3 DNA: TGTGCCAGCAGTTCCGGCGCCTTCACCGGGGAGCTGTTTTTT. The chain combines TRBV12-3 or TRBV12-4 with TRBJ2-2; D remains unclear. The CDR3 length is 14 residues. The V gene lost 4 bases and the J gene lost 4 bases, with 10 bases spanning the gap.

The sample holds a few counts of this clonotype. The chain employs TRBV19 and TRBJ1-2; TRBD1 is a possible D gene (6 bases). With 6 bases removed from V and 5 bases from J, the gap between germline ends came to 16 bases. The CDR3 length is 14 residues. Germline values: CDR1 LNHDA, CDR2 SQIVND (reference sequence). The CDR3 protein is CASSFIGQGYGYTF. Written as DNA, the CDR3 is TGTGCCAGTAGCTTCATCGGCCAGGGGTATGGCTACACCTTC. Together with reference TRBV19 and TRBJ1-2, the CDR3 gives the full variable domain: DGGITQSPKYLFRKEGQNVTLSCEQNLNHDAMYWYRQDPGQGLRLIYYSQIVNDFQKGDIAEGYSVSREKKESFPLTVTSAQKNPTAFYLCASSFIGQGYGYTFGSGTRLTVV.

Ten or more counts support this clonotype. The gene calls are TRBV5-5 and TRBJ1-5; D remains unclear. The V end was cut by 1 base, the J end by 0 bases, with 5 bases between. Germline CDR1 SGHKS, CDR2 YYEKEE (reference sequence). The CDR3 is 14 amino acids. The CDR3 protein is CASSLRNSNQPQHF. The CDR3 DNA follows: TGTGCCAGCAGCTTGAGGAATAGCAATCAGCCCCAGCATTTT.

This chain links TRBV10-3 with TRBJ2-3, with TRBD2 matching over 7 bases. The CDR3 is 16 residues long. With V trimmed by 4 bases and J by 2 bases, 9 bases remained unmatched. Germline V gives CDR1 ENHRY, CDR2 SYGVKD. Written as DNA, the CDR3 is TGTGCCATCAGTGTAAGCCCTAGCGGAGCCACAGATACGCAGTATTTT. This codes for CAISVSPSGATDTQYF.

The rearrangement joins TRBV4-1 to TRBJ1-1; D unclear. Trimming stripped 4 bases from V and 4 bases from J, with 16 bases between. This CDR3 is 15 amino acids long. In germline, CDR1 is MGHRA, CDR2 YSYEKL. CDR3 sequence: CASSPVGRTVTEAFF. In DNA, the CDR3 is TGCGCCAGCAGCCCCGTTGGACGGACCGTCACTGAAGCTTTCTTT.

The sample holds a few counts of this clonotype. V gene TRBV12-3 or TRBV12-4 combines with J gene TRBJ2-1; possible D gene TRBD1, 6 bases. The CDR3 is made up of 12 amino acids. V lost 7 bases, J lost 7 bases, and 11 bases lay in between. The CDR3 DNA follows: TGTGCCAGCAAAGCGCAGGGGAATGAGCAGTTCTTC. Amino acids: CASKAQGNEQFF.

The CDR3 loop reads CASHSMGGQETQYF. The CDR3 DNA follows: TGCGCCAGTCATTCGATGGGCGGCCAAGAGACCCAGTACTTC. The chain links TRBV5-1 to TRBJ2-5; D call uncertain. This CDR3 is 14 amino acids long. Trimming left V 8 bases short and J 1 base short, with 15 bases between. Germline loops: CDR1 SGHRS, CDR2 YFSETQ.

This clonotype came up many times. The chain recombines TRBV7-8 with TRBJ1-2; 7 nucleotides align to TRBD1. Trimming cost V 1 base and J 5 bases; bases outside gene matches: 7. This CDR3 is 15 amino acids long. CDR1 is SGHVS, CDR2 FQNEAQ, per germline. In nucleotides, the CDR3 is TGTGCCAGCAGCTTAGTTCAGGGGGGAGGATATGGCTACACCTTC. This translates into CASSLVQGGGYGYTF.

This clonotype came up a few times. This rearrangement joins TRBV3-1 to TRBJ2-7; weak D call: TRBD1 (5 bases). From germline, CDR1 is LGHDT and CDR2 YNNKEL (reference sequence). The V end was cut by 0 bases, the J end by 4 bases, with 13 bases between. The CDR3 totals 15 residues. The CDR3 DNA follows: TGTGCCAGCAGCCAAGATTTGGTCCAGGGTTACGAGCAGTACTTC. Amino acid sequence: CASSQDLVQGYEQYF.

In its sample, this clonotype was seen once. The chain couples TRBV12-3 or TRBV12-4 to TRBJ2-3; D possibly corresponds to TRBD1 (6 bases). V lost 3 bases to trimming and J lost 3 bases, with 16 bases between them. The CDR3 is made up of 16 amino acids. The CDR3 reads CASSFDTGLGTDTQYF. Here the CDR3 DNA reads TGTGCCAGCAGTTTCGACACAGGGTTGGGTACAGATACGCAGTATTTT.

This clonotype was counted a few times. The rearrangement links TRBV20-1 to TRBJ2-7, with D maybe TRBD2 (5 bases). CDR1 and CDR2 from the germline V gene are DFQATT and SNEGSKA (reference sequence). V dropped 7 bases and J dropped 4 bases, with 14 bases sitting between them. The CDR3 totals 12 residues. The chain's CDR3 is CSGARVGYEQYF. The CDR3 region has the DNA TGCAGTGGGGCGAGGGTAGGTTACGAGCAGTACTTC.

This clonotype was detected a few times. V is TRBV10-1 and J is TRBJ2-1, with 10 positions matching TRBD2. The V and J ends lost 5 bases and 0 bases, in that order; junction bases with no gene match: 16. The CDR3 runs to 20 residues. Germline assignment: CDR1 WNHNN and CDR2 SYGVQD (reference sequence). Written as DNA, the CDR3 is TGCGCCAGCAGTCCTCAGGGAAAAAGTGGACTAGCGGCCTCCTACAATGAGCAGTTCTTC. It translates to CASSPQGKSGLAASYNEQFF.

This clonotype showed up just a few times. The rearrangement links TRBV5-1 to TRBJ1-6, with D possibly matching TRBD1 (6 bases). The CDR3 contains 15 residues. CDR1 is SGHRS, CDR2 YFSETQ, per germline. The ends were cut back, 4 bases at V and 7 bases at J, with 15 bases in the middle. Here the CDR3 DNA reads TGCGCCAGCAGCCCCGGACAGTTCGGGAATTCACCCCTCCACTTT. Translation gives CASSPGQFGNSPLHF.

The chain recombines TRBV28 with TRBJ2-3; no clear D gene. The V gene lost 6 bases and the J gene lost 6 bases, with 16 bases spanning the gap. Per germline, CDR1 MDHEN and CDR2 SYDVKM. CDR3 size: 14 residues. The CDR3, as DNA: TGTGCCAGCAGCCCTGGACCGCCGAGGGATACGCAGTATTTT. It translates to CASSPGPPRDTQYF.

This clonotype was seen more than once but under ten times. The chain has TRBV7-2 and TRBJ2-1, with 7 bases aligning to TRBD2. J was trimmed by 5 bases and V by 3 bases; bases with no gene match: 7. CDR3 length: 15 residues. CDR1 is SGHTA and CDR2 is FQGNSA in the germline V gene. The CDR3 bases are TGTGCCAGCAGCTTTGACGGGAGGTCCAACAATGAGCAGTTCTTC. Translating gives CASSFDGRSNNEQFF.

The chain couples TRBV5-1 to TRBJ1-1, with D tentatively TRBD1 (5 bases). This CDR3 has 13 residues. Germline V gene data show CDR1 as SGHRS and CDR2 as YFSETQ. V gave up 1 base and J gave up 6 bases, with 10 bases separating them. The CDR3 region is CASSLPGKAEAFF. The CDR3 nucleotides are TGCGCCAGCAGCTTGCCAGGGAAGGCTGAAGCTTTCTTT.

This chain uses TRBV5-1 with TRBJ1-3; D is unclear. Trimming removed 3 bases at V and 1 base at J, with 8 bases between. The CDR3 has 14 residues. Germline CDR1 is SGHRS and CDR2 is YFSETQ. CDR3 sequence: CASSSDLSGNTIYF. The CDR3 nucleotides are TGCGCCAGCAGCTCGGATTTATCTGGAAACACCATATATTTT.

This clonotype occurred a few times. This sequence joins TRBV10-2 and TRBJ2-7; tentative D call: TRBD2 (5 bases). V was trimmed by 5 bases and J by 3 bases, leaving 14 bases between them. Germline V lookup: CDR1 WSHSY, CDR2 SAAADI. This CDR3 comprises 14 residues. CDR3 bases: TGCGCCAGCAGTCCCGGGAACTGGGACTACGAGCAGTACTTC. This codes for CASSPGNWDYEQYF.